The rows below give T cell receptor beta chains drawn from one sample of a study of cytomegalovirus exposure and HLA in healthy donors. The protocol was immunoSEQ multiplex PCR, while the TCRdb copy is restricted to in-frame clones and leaves out a portion. The table lists approximately 130,000 clones, roughly four fifths of them singletons, with over 1.5% in the top ten. The sample was PBMCs. The receptors were sampled from a woman in her fifties or sixties in good health and CMV-seronegative. CDR3s include the opening cysteine and the closing phenylalanine or tryptophan. D genes are given only for firm matches. Clone sizes are given selectively: once, few, many, or a class where the clone is expanded.

TRBJ1-1 | TRBV6-1 | NA | NA | TGTGCCAGCAGTGAAGCAAGGGGTGTGCGGGCTTTCTTT | CASSEARGVRAFF
TRBJ1-1 | TRBV5-1 | NA | NA | TGCGCCAGCAGCTTGGGACAGATGAACCCTGAAGCTTTCTTT | CASSLGQMNPEAFF
TRBJ2-5 | TRBV29-1 | NA | NA | TGCAGCGTTGTTTCTAGATACGAAGAGACCCAGTACTTC | CSVVSRYEETQYF
TRBJ2-7 | TRBV28 | NA | NA | TGTGCCAGCAGTTTCCCAGGCTCCTACGAGCAGTACTTC | CASSFPGSYEQYF
TRBJ2-1 | TRBV7-8 | TRBD2 | NA | TGTGCCAGCAGCGCGACTAGCGGGAGTAATGAGCAGTTCTTC | CASSATSGSNEQFF
TRBJ1-2 | TRBV5-1 | TRBD1 | NA | TGCGCCAGCAGCTTGGAAGGACAGGGCCCCAATAGCTACACCTTC | CASSLEGQGPNSYTF
TRBJ2-1 | TRBV10-3 | NA | NA | TGTGCCATCAGCGCCCGGGTCCAAGGGGATGAGCAGTTCTTC | CAISARVQGDEQFF
TRBJ1-5 | TRBV15 | TRBD1 | NA | TGTGCCACCAGCGCCCGAGGGGGCCAAAGCGCAAGGCAGCCCCAGCATTTT | CATSARGGQSARQPQHF
TRBJ2-3 | TRBV5-1 | TRBD2 | NA | TGCGCCAGCAGCTTGGCCGGGGGGAGGGCAGATACGCAGTATTTT | CASSLAGGRADTQYF
TRBJ2-1 | TRBV11-3 | TRBD2 | NA | TGTGCCAGCAGCTTAGGGAGACTAGCGGGAGCCTCGGGGGAAGAGCAGTTCTTC | CASSLGRLAGASGEEQFF
TRBJ2-4 | TRBV19 | NA | NA | TGTGCCAGTAGTAGTGGGGGGACAGCCAGCAACATTCAGTACTTC | CASSSGGTASNIQYF
TRBJ1-3 | TRBV7-2 | TRBD1 | NA | TGTGCCAGCAGTCCTACTCCAGGGGGAGGAAACACCATATATTTT | CASSPTPGGGNTIYF
TRBJ2-1 | TRBV5-1 | NA | NA | TGCGCCAGCAGCCGGGATGGGAAGCTAGACAATGAGCAGTTCTTC | CASSRDGKLDNEQFF
TRBJ1-2 | TRBV6-5 | NA | NA | TGTGCCAGCACGTCATGGGGAGAAGATGGCTACACCTTC | CASTSWGEDGYTF
TRBJ1-2 | TRBV7-6 | NA | once | TGTGCCAGCAGCTTAGCGGGCAGGGAGGCTAACTATGGCTACACCTTC | CASSLAGREANYGYTF
TRBJ1-2 | TRBV5-4 | NA | once | TGTGCCAGCAGCTTCAACCGGGAGAACTATGGCTACACCTTC | CASSFNRENYGYTF
TRBJ2-3 | TRBV4-2 | TRBD2 | NA | TGTGCCAGCAGCCAAGAGCCTAGCGGGAGGGCGGGGGCAATAGATACGCAGTATTTT | CASSQEPSGRAGAIDTQYF
TRBJ1-1 | TRBV18 | NA | NA | TGTGCCAGCTCACGGACAGAAAACACTGAAGCTTTCTTT | CASSRTENTEAFF
TRBJ2-3 | TRBV30 | TRBD2 | NA | TGTGCCCGGGGGGAAAATACGCAGTATTTT | CARGENTQYF
TRBJ1-1 | TRBV28 | NA | once | TGTGCCAGCAGTTTATGGAGGCACAGGGTGGACACTGAAGCTTTCTTT | CASSLWRHRVDTEAFF
TRBJ2-1 | TRBV27 | TRBD1 | NA | TGTGCCAGCAGCCCAGACAGGGCCGCCTACAATGAGCAGTTCTTC | CASSPDRAAYNEQFF
TRBJ2-1 | TRBV7-6 | TRBD2 | NA | TGTGCCAGCAGCCCCCAGGGGGCTAGCGGGAGGACAAATGAGCAGTTCTTC | CASSPQGASGRTNEQFF
TRBJ1-6 | TRBV25-1 | NA | NA | TGTGCCAGCAGTGATGGGGGGACCACGAACTTT | CASSDGGTTNF
TRBJ2-7 | TRBV27 | TRBD2 | NA | TGTGCCAGCAGTTCCAACGGCGGGAGTATCGCCTACGAGCAGTACTTC | CASSSNGGSIAYEQYF
TRBJ2-7 | TRBV18 | TRBD1 | few | TGTGCCAGCTCCCCGGGACAGGTATACTCCTACGAGCAGTACTTC | CASSPGQVYSYEQYF
TRBJ2-2 | TRBV5-4 | NA | NA | TGTGCCAGCAGCTCCGGCAGGGCGGACACCGGGGAGCTGTTTTTT | CASSSGRADTGELFF
TRBJ1-2 | TRBV9 | NA | NA | TGTGCCAGCAGCGTAGCTGATGGGGGCCCTGGAGGCTACACCTTC | CASSVADGGPGGYTF
TRBJ2-7 | TRBV20-1 | NA | NA | TGCAGTGCGGCGGGGCCCTACGAGCAGTACTTC | CSAAGPYEQYF
TRBJ1-1 | TRBV7-8 | TRBD1 | NA | TGTGCCAGCAGCCTCGCCGGGACAGGGATAAACACTGAAGCTTTCTTT | CASSLAGTGINTEAFF
TRBJ1-3 | TRBV28 | NA | NA | TGTGCCAGCCCCTCGCGGTCTGGAAACACCATATATTTT | CASPSRSGNTIYF
TRBJ1-2 | TRBV5-6 | NA | NA | TGTGCCAGCAGCTTGGGGCAGGATCCTTATGGCTACACCTTC | CASSLGQDPYGYTF
TRBJ1-2 | TRBV11-2 | TRBD1 | few | TGTGCCAGCAGCCCCGGCCCCCGCGCTGTGACAGGGGTGGCCTATGGCTACACCTTC | CASSPGPRAVTGVAYGYTF
TRBJ2-7 | TRBV19 | TRBD1 | NA | TGTGCCAGTAGTACCACGACAGGGCCCTACGAGCAGTACTTC | CASSTTTGPYEQYF
TRBJ2-3 | TRBV9 | TRBD2 | NA | TGTGCCAGCAGCGTTGGAGGTAGCGGGGCCCCAGATACGCAGTATTTT | CASSVGGSGAPDTQYF
TRBJ1-1 | TRBV6-5 | TRBD1 | NA | TGTGCCAGCAGTTACTCATCGACAGGGTATGAAGCTTTCTTT | CASSYSSTGYEAFF
TRBJ1-2 | TRBV27 | NA | NA | TGTGCCAGCAGTTTACACCTTCCACTGAAGCCTTCGGACTATGGCTACACCTTC | CASSLHLPLKPSDYGYTF
TRBJ1-4 | TRBV6-6 | NA | NA | TGTGCCAGCAGTGACCGGGGAGACAAACTGTTTTTT | CASSDRGDKLFF
TRBJ1-2 | TRBV6-1 | NA | NA | TGTGCCAGCAGTGATCAGGGCTTAAGTGGCTACACCTTC | CASSDQGLSGYTF
TRBJ2-7 | TRBV7-8 | TRBD1 | once | TGTGCCAGCAGCTTAGGGACAGGCCCCTACGAGCAGTACTTC | CASSLGTGPYEQYF
TRBJ2-5 | TRBV2 | NA | NA | TGTGCCAGCGGTCCTTCTTACGGAGAGACCCAGTACTTC | CASGPSYGETQYF
TRBJ1-5 | TRBV28 | TRBD1 | NA | TGTGCCAGCAGTCGGGACAGGGAGGATCAGCCCCAGCATTTT | CASSRDREDQPQHF
TRBJ1-5 | TRBV6-1 | TRBD1 | NA | TGTGCCAGCAGTGAGGGGTGGGGGACAGTAAGCAATCAGCCCCAGCATTTT | CASSEGWGTVSNQPQHF
TRBJ2-2 | TRBV9 | TRBD1 | NA | TGTGCCAGCAGCGTAGACAGGGGCGGGGAGCTGTTTTTT | CASSVDRGGELFF
TRBJ1-1 | TRBV7-9 | NA | few | TGTGCCAGCAGCTTTAGCACTGAAGCTTTCTTT | CASSFSTEAFF
TRBJ1-5 | TRBV5-8 | NA | NA | TGTGCCAGCAGTGCCGGACACAGCAATCAGCCCCAGCATTTT | CASSAGHSNQPQHF
TRBJ2-3 | TRBV5-4 | NA | NA | TGTGCCAGCAGCTTATTCGGCGGGACTAGCACAGATACGCAGTATTTT | CASSLFGGTSTDTQYF
TRBJ1-2 | TRBV11-3 | NA | NA | TGTGCCAGCAGCTCCCGCAAGTTCTCGGCGGGGGTTGACTATGGCTACACCTTC | CASSSRKFSAGVDYGYTF
TRBJ1-4 | TRBV4-1 | TRBD1 | once | TGCGCCAGCAGCCACCCGTACCCGACAGGGGTTGAAAAACTGTTTTTT | CASSHPYPTGVEKLFF
TRBJ2-3 | TRBV4-1 | NA | few | TGCGCCAGCAGCCAAGAGGACTTCACAGATACGCAGTATTTT | CASSQEDFTDTQYF
TRBJ2-7 | TRBV9 | NA | few | TGTGCCAGCAGCGCCACTGAGGACTCCTACGAGCAGTACTTC | CASSATEDSYEQYF
TRBJ1-3 | TRBV14 | TRBD1 | once | TGTGCCAGCAGCCGCGGACAGGGGAACACCATATATTTT | CASSRGQGNTIYF
TRBJ1-1 | TRBV28 | NA | NA | TGTGCCAGCAGTTCCTGGTTACAGGGTATCACTGAAGCTTTCTTT | CASSSWLQGITEAFF
TRBJ2-7 | TRBV4-1 | NA | few | TGCGCCAGCAGCCAAGAGAGGTGGGGGGCCTACGAGCAGTACTTC | CASSQERWGAYEQYF
TRBJ2-7 | TRBV19 | TRBD1 | NA | TGTGCCAGTAAGGACAGGGATCCCTACTACGAGCAGTACTTC | CASKDRDPYYEQYF
TRBJ2-7 | TRBV7-9 | TRBD1 | NA | TGTGCCAGCAGCTTTGTCAACAGGGGGAGCGAGCAGTACTTC | CASSFVNRGSEQYF